This entry is about one T cell receptor (beta chain). Its target is unknown. These data are taken from a study of Graves' ophthalmopathy and Graves' hyperthyroidism. Study-level findings and limits: In blood appeared most of the expanded thyroid clonotypes whose frequency exceeded 0.001.

The study amplified TCR beta CDR3 regions using RNA transcripts. The first-round RT-PCR employed HTBI primers together with the Qiagen OneStep RT-PCR kit. A multiplex PCR was then performed as the second round. TCRdb reprocessed the multiplex PCR reads with MiXCR, giving one entry per CDR3 protein. The sample records 600,000 to 950,000 distinct CDR3 sequences, 40% being singletons. Trimming left V 4 bases short and J 5 bases short, with 17 bases between. The germline gives CDR1 KGHDR, CDR2 SFDVKD. The CDR3 covers 16 residues. V is TRBV24-1 and J is TRBJ1-5; D might be TRBD1 (5 bases). The sequence came from an adult man with Graves' ophthalmopathy. Sample: peripheral blood. DNA for the CDR3: TGTGCCACCAGTGAACTTAGGACCCCGGGGGATCAGCCCCAGCATTTT. Protein product: CATSELRTPGDQPQHF.